The 24 T cell receptor beta chains given below trace back to one sample, sequenced in a study of blood T cell repertoires in COVID-19. The protocol was immunoSEQ multiplex PCR, while the TCRdb copy is restricted to in-frame clones and leaves out a portion. The table shows 180,000 or so clones, with 88% occurring only once. Material: peripheral blood. The origin of the receptors is a woman in her twenties or thirties with acute or convalescent COVID-19.

This sequence joins TRBV11-2 and TRBJ1-1; D is possibly TRBD1 (5 bases). Trimming removed 5 bases from V and 4 bases from J, with 14 bases in between. CDR3 length equals 14 residues. Per the germline V gene, CDR1 is SGHAT and CDR2 is FQNNGV. CDR3 amino acids: CASSTTWGGTEAFF. The CDR3 DNA reads as TGTGCCAGCAGCACCACCTGGGGGGGCACTGAAGCTTTCTTT.

The rearrangement joins TRBV12-3 or TRBV12-4 to TRBJ1-2, with 7 bases identical to TRBD1. This CDR3 comprises 13 residues. Unmatched junction bases numbered 4, after V lost 6 bases and J lost 3 bases. The CDR3 DNA reads as TGTGCCAGCAGACAAACAGGGGACTATGGCTACACCTTC. Encoded protein: CASRQTGDYGYTF.

The genes are TRBV29-1 and TRBJ1-2, with D unresolved. Looked up from germline, CDR1 is SQVTM and CDR2 is ANQGSEA. V was pared by 4 bases and J by 5 bases, with 14 bases between. The CDR3 is 13 amino acids. CDR3 coding DNA: TGCAGCGTTGGAGTCAACCGGGGATATGGCTACACCTTC. Amino acids: CSVGVNRGYGYTF.

The genes are TRBV28 and TRBJ2-7; a possible D gene is TRBD1 (6 bases). CDR1 is MDHEN and CDR2 is SYDVKM in the germline V gene. V was trimmed by 3 bases and J by 0 bases, leaving 12 bases between them. CDR3 length: 15 amino acids. Written as DNA, the CDR3 is TGTGCCAGCAGTTTGAGGGGGATCAGCTCCTACGAGCAGTACTTC. It yields the protein CASSLRGISSYEQYF. Filled out from reference TRBV28 and TRBJ2-7, the complete variable domain reads DVKVTQSSRYLVKRTGEKVFLECVQDMDHENMFWYRQDPGLGLRLIYFSYDVKMKEKGDIPEGYSVSREKKERFSLILESASTNQTSMYLCASSLRGISSYEQYFGPGTRLTVT.

The chain has TRBV2 and TRBJ2-2; TRBD2 aligns across 7 bases. In germline, CDR1 is SNHLY, CDR2 FYNNEI. Losses at the gene ends were 11 bases for V and 3 bases for J; bases not matched to a gene: 12. The CDR3 totals 15 residues. The CDR3 region has the DNA TGTGCCTGCCTAGCGGACCGATTGGACACCGGGGAGCTGTTTTTT. Translating it yields CACLADRLDTGELFF. Full variable domain (rest looked up from reference TRBV2 and TRBJ2-2): EPEVTQTPSHQVTQMGQEVILRCVPISNHLYFYWYRQILGQKVEFLVSFYNNEISEKSEIFDDQFSVERPDGSNFTLKIRSTKLEDSAMYFCACLADRLDTGELFFGEGSRLTVL.

The rearrangement joins TRBV11-2 to TRBJ2-3, with 7 positions matching TRBD2. The CDR3 consists of 17 residues. The V gene's germline CDR1 is SGHAT and CDR2 FQNNGV. The V and J ends lost 1 base and 3 bases, in that order; junction bases with no gene match: 10. CDR3 loop: CASSLVGSGPTTDTQYF. CDR3 nucleotides: TGTGCCAGCAGCTTAGTAGGTAGCGGGCCTACGACAGATACGCAGTATTTT.

The chain carries TRBV5-1 and TRBJ2-1; D call uncertain. Germline V gene data show CDR1 as SGHRS and CDR2 as YFSETQ. CDR3 length: 14 amino acids. With 4 bases removed from V and 8 bases from J, the gap between germline ends came to 16 bases. CDR3 bases: TGCGCCAGCAGCGCCACTCTAGTAACCCATGAGCAGTTCTTC. Its protein is CASSATLVTHEQFF.

In DNA, the CDR3 is TGTGCCAGCATGCGGGGGTTATGGACTGGAGACAATGAGCAGTTCTTC. This encodes CASMRGLWTGDNEQFF. The V call is TRBV9, the J call TRBJ2-1, with 7 bases matching TRBD2. The CDR3 consists of 16 residues. The ends lost 6 bases at V and 5 bases at J; junction bases unmatched: 14. Germline assignment: CDR1 SGDLS and CDR2 YYNGEE. Supplemented by reference TRBV9 and TRBJ2-1, the full variable domain reads DSGVTQTPKHLITATGQRVTLRCSPRSGDLSVYWYQQSLDQGLQFLIQYYNGEERAKGNILERFSAQQFPDLHSELNLSSLELGDSALYFCASMRGLWTGDNEQFFGPGTRLTVL.

The chain employs TRBV19 and TRBJ1-2; D gene ambiguous. CDR1 is LNHDA and CDR2 is SQIVND in the germline V gene (reference sequence). The CDR3 consists of 14 residues. V lost 3 bases and J lost 4, with 12 bases in between. This CDR3 is CASSIRPSGYGYTF. The CDR3 DNA sequence: TGTGCCAGTAGTATCCGACCGAGCGGCTATGGCTACACCTTC.

J is TRBJ2-3 and V is TRBV5-1; 9 nucleotides align to TRBD1. Germline V gene data show CDR1 as SGHRS and CDR2 as YFSETQ. There are 17 residues in the CDR3. The trim removed 0 bases at V and 3 bases at J, leaving 8 bases unmatched. Here the CDR3 reads CASSLVPRDRVTDTQYF. DNA for the CDR3: TGCGCCAGCAGCTTGGTTCCCCGGGACAGGGTGACAGATACGCAGTATTTT.

This chain joins TRBV10-3 and TRBJ1-2; 10 positions match TRBD1. Trimming at V came to 6 bases and at J to 14 bases, leaving 15 bases not matched to a gene. The germline V gene encodes CDR1 ENHRY and CDR2 SYGVKD. This CDR3 has 14 residues. The CDR3 region is CAIRGGGTGATWTF. CDR3 nucleotide sequence: TGTGCCATCAGAGGAGGAGGGACAGGGGCGACTTGGACCTTC.

This chain joins TRBV3-1 (or the pseudogene TRBV3-2) and TRBJ2-1; D call uncertain. This CDR3 contains 11 residues. Germline assignment: CDR1 LGHDT and CDR2 YNNKEL (reference sequence). Trimming removed 5 bases from V and 6 bases from J, with 5 bases in between. CDR3 loop: CASSYSNEQFF. The CDR3 bases are TGTGCCAGCAGCTATTCCAATGAGCAGTTCTTC.

The CDR3 sequence is CASSLAFGAEAFF. Written as DNA, the CDR3 is TGTGCCAGCAGCTTAGCGTTTGGAGCTGAAGCTTTCTTT. The chain has TRBV11-1 and TRBJ1-1; D is undetermined. This CDR3 has 13 residues. Trimming stripped 0 bases from V and 6 bases from J, with 8 bases between. Germline lookup yields CDR1 SGHAT and CDR2 FQDESV (reference sequence).

This rearrangement joins TRBV2 to TRBJ1-1; 7 bases are a match to TRBD1. The ends lost 9 bases at V and 5 bases at J; junction bases unmatched: 9. CDR1 is SNHLY, CDR2 FYNNEI, per germline. This CDR3 region has 13 residues. The CDR3 here is CASSQGRGTEAFF. The CDR3 DNA reads as TGTGCCAGTTCACAGGGGCGCGGAACTGAAGCTTTCTTT. Full variable domain (remainder filled in from reference TRBV2 and TRBJ1-1): EPEVTQTPSHQVTQMGQEVILRCVPISNHLYFYWYRQILGQKVEFLVSFYNNEISEKSEIFDDQFSVERPDGSNFTLKIRSTKLEDSAMYFCASSQGRGTEAFFGQGTRLTVV.

V is TRBV2 and J is TRBJ2-2, with TRBD2 matching 10 bases. V shed 7 bases, J shed 6 bases, and the junction held 5 bases outside the gene matches. The CDR3 loop spans 14 amino acids. Per germline, CDR1 SNHLY and CDR2 FYNNEI. The CDR3 reads CASTGTSAAGELFF. The DNA of the CDR3 is TGTGCCAGCACCGGGACTAGCGCGGCCGGGGAGCTGTTTTTT.

The J gene is TRBJ1-1, the V gene TRBV5-5; D call uncertain. This CDR3 spans 13 amino acids. Looked up from germline, CDR1 is SGHKS and CDR2 is YYEKEE (reference sequence). Trimming took off 4 bases at V and 5 bases at J, with 12 bases between the two ends. CDR3 coding DNA: TGTGCCAGCAGCCGGGATACGGGGACTGAAGCTTTCTTT. Amino acids: CASSRDTGTEAFF.

This chain joins TRBV28 and TRBJ2-6; D not certain. Per the germline V gene, CDR1 is MDHEN and CDR2 is SYDVKM. Between the trimmed V and J ends, which lost 4 bases and 4 bases, there was a span of 11 bases. The CDR3 sequence is 15 residues long. DNA for the CDR3: TGTGCCAGCAGTTCGGGTGGTTACGGGGCCAACGTCCTGACTTTC. Translating it yields CASSSGGYGANVLTF.

This chain links TRBV21-1 with TRBJ1-1. TRBV21-1 is reported as a pseudogene. This CDR3 contains 9 residues. The CDR3 reads CACGSEAFF. CDR3 nucleotide sequence: TGTGCCTGCGGGAGTGAAGCTTTCTTT.

This sequence joins TRBV2 and TRBJ2-2; D unresolved. This CDR3 region has 11 residues. CDR1 is SNHLY, CDR2 FYNNEI, per germline. V dropped 6 bases and J dropped 7 bases, with 6 bases sitting between them. The CDR3 sequence: CASRFRGELFF. CDR3 nucleotide sequence: TGTGCCAGCAGGTTTCGCGGGGAGCTGTTTTTT.

The CDR3 coding sequence is TGTGCCAGCAGCTTAAATTTAGGACTTGCTCAAGAGACCCAGTACTTC. This sequence encodes CASSLNLGLAQETQYF. The chain employs TRBV11-2 and TRBJ2-5, with D possibly TRBD2 on 5 matching bases. This CDR3 has 16 amino acids. Germline CDR1 SGHAT, CDR2 FQNNGV. Deletions cut 2 bases from V and 2 bases from J, with 15 bases between.

The chain is built from TRBV5-1 and TRBJ2-5; D may be TRBD2 (5 bases). The CDR3 length is 15 residues. The germline V and J ends were trimmed by 0 bases and 2 bases, with 11 bases remaining between them. Germline-derived CDR1 and CDR2 are SGHRS and YFSETQ. The CDR3 here is CASSLAASTQETQYF. The CDR3 DNA sequence: TGCGCCAGCAGCTTGGCAGCTAGCACTCAAGAGACCCAGTACTTC.

The chain uses TRBV10-3 and TRBJ2-1, with D possibly being TRBD2 (5 bases). Germline V gene lookup returns CDR1 ENHRY and CDR2 SYGVKD. Between the trimmed V and J ends, which lost 4 bases and 10 bases, there was a span of 11 bases. This CDR3 has 12 residues. This CDR3 reads CAISGDYREQFF. The CDR3 DNA is TGTGCCATCAGTGGAGACTATCGCGAGCAGTTCTTC.

This chain joins TRBV30 and TRBJ2-5; TRBD1 is a possible D gene (7 bases). The CDR3 is 17 amino acids. Germline V gene data show CDR1 as GTSNPN and CDR2 as SVGIG (reference sequence). V lost 1 base and J lost 0, with 18 bases in between. This chain's CDR3 is CAWSGGTAKVYQETQYF. In nucleotides, the CDR3 is TGTGCCTGGAGTGGCGGGACAGCCAAAGTCTACCAAGAGACCCAGTACTTC.

The count of this clone is one. This chain connects TRBV9 to TRBJ2-1; 7 nucleotides align to TRBD2. The CDR3 runs 14 residues. V lost 1 base, J lost 8 bases, and 6 bases stayed unmatched. Germline-derived CDR1 and CDR2 are SGDLS and YYNGEE. The CDR3 DNA reads TGTGCCAGCAGCGTACGAGGGAGGGCCGATGAGCAGTTCTTC. This codes for CASSVRGRADEQFF. Looking up the rest from reference TRBV9 and TRBJ2-1 gives the full variable domain: DSGVTQTPKHLITATGQRVTLRCSPRSGDLSVYWYQQSLDQGLQFLIQYYNGEERAKGNILERFSAQQFPDLHSELNLSSLELGDSALYFCASSVRGRADEQFFGPGTRLTVL.